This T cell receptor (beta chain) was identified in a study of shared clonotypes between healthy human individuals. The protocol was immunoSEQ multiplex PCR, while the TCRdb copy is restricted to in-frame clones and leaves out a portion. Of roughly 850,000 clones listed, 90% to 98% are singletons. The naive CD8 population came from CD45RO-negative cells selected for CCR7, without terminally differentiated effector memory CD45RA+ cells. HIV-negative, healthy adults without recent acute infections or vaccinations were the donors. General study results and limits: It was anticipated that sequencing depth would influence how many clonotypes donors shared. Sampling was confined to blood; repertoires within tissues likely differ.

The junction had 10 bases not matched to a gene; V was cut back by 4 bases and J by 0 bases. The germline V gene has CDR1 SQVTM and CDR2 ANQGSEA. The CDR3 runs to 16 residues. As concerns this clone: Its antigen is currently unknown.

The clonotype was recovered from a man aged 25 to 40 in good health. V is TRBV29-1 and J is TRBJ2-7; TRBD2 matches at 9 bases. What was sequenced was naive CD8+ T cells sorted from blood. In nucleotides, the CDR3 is TGCAGCGTTGTCCTCTTGAATAGCGGGAGCTCCTACGAGCAGTACTTC. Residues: CSVVLLNSGSSYEQYF.